The TCR beta chain under discussion was sequenced for a study of T cells in Graves' hyperthyroidism and ophthalmopathy. Per the germline V gene, CDR1 is SGHTA and CDR2 is FQGNSA. The V segment lost 5 bases and the J segment 6 bases; nucleotides outside the gene matches: 9. The CDR3 length is 16 residues. This clonotype has a count of ten or more. What it recognizes is unknown. The TCR beta CDR3 regions underwent amplification using RNA transcripts as the source. RT-PCR in the first round (using the HTBI primer set) targeted the TCR CDR3. TCRdb processed the multiplex PCR reads anew with MiXCR; each CDR3 protein has one entry. The sample has a few hundred thousand distinct CDR3 sequences, 21% seen once. Whole-study results and caveats: Blood also carried most thyroid clonotypes expanded above 0.001. The authors' 13 V-J model separated ophthalmopathy from stable hyperthyroidism.

The V gene is TRBV7-2, the J gene TRBJ2-1, with 11 bases lining up with TRBD2. The sequencing input was blood. The receptor comes from a woman aged 50 to 60 with Graves' hyperthyroidism. The chain's CDR3 is CASSPLSGGAINEQFF. CDR3 coding DNA: TGTGCCAGCAGCCCCCTTAGCGGGGGGGCCATCAATGAGCAGTTCTTC.